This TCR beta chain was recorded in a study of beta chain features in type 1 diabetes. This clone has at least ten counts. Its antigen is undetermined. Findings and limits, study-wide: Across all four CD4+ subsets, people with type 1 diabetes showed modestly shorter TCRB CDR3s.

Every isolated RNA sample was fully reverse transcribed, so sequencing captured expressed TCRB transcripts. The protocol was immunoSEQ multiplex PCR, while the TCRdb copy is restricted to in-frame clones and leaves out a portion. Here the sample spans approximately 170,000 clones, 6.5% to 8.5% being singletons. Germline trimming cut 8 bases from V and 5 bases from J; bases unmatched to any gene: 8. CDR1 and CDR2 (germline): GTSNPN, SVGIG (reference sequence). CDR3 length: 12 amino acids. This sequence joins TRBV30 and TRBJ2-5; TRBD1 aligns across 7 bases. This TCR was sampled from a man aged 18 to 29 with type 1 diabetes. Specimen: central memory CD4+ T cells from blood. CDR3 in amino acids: CARTGVGETQYF. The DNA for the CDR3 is TGTGCCCGTACAGGGGTAGGGGAGACCCAGTACTTC.